This T cell receptor (beta chain) was identified in a study of cytomegalovirus exposure and HLA in healthy donors. Generated by immunoSEQ multiplex PCR, the TCRdb table keeps only in-frame clones and is missing some. The table includes approximately 190,000 clones, about 80% detected once. The length of the CDR3 is 14 residues. Trimming removed 9 bases from V and 1 base from J; junction bases left unmatched: 6. CDR1 and CDR2 (germline): SNHLY, FYNNEI. This chain connects TRBV2 to TRBJ1-5; TRBD1 aligns across 7 bases. Source material: PBMCs. The TCR originated in a man aged 18 to 30 in good health and CMV-seropositive. The CDR3 coding sequence is TGTGCCAGTGACCAACAGGGGAGCAATCAGCCCCAGCATTTT. This translates into CASDQQGSNQPQHF.